This T cell receptor beta chain was sequenced for a study of T cell responses to AZD1222 COVID-19 vaccine. General study points: The repertoires were collected only after the peak T cell response. Two doses of AZD1222 preceded a rise in Spike-specific TCR breadth and depth. Reportedly, nearly half of unique spike TCRs recognized epitopes outside B.1.351/B.1.1.7 mutations.

Concerning this clone itself: Its antigen is undetermined.

Sequencing used immunoSEQ multiplex PCR; TCRdb keeps in-frame clones, though not all of them. The sample lists around 100,000 clones; about 93% were seen once. The CDR3 length is 15 residues. V gave up 6 bases and J gave up 0 bases; unmatched junction bases: 4. Germline values: CDR1 SGHDN, CDR2 FVKESK. This TCR was sampled from an adult in good health. V is TRBV14 and J is TRBJ2-3; TRBD2 matches at 9 bases. This specimen consisted of peripheral blood, obtained on day 0 of AZD1222 vaccination. The CDR3 loop is CASRSAGGSTDTQYF. The CDR3 nucleotides read TGTGCCAGCAGAAGCGCGGGAGGGAGCACAGATACGCAGTATTTT.